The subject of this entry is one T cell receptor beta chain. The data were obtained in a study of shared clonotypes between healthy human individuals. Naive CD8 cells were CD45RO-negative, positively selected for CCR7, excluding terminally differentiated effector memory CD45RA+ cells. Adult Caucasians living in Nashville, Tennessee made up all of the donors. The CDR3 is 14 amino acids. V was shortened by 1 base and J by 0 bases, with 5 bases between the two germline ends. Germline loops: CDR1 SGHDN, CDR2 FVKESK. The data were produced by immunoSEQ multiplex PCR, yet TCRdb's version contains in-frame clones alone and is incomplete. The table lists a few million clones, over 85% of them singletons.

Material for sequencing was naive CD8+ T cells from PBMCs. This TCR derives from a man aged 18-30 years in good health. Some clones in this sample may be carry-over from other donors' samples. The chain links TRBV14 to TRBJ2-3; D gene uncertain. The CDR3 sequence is CASSQGISTDTQYF. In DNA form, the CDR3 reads TGTGCCAGCAGCCAAGGGATTAGCACAGATACGCAGTATTTT.